The next 29 T cell receptor beta chains were all read from a single sample in a study of T cell changes during pregnancy in multiple sclerosis. The repertoire was sequenced with immunoSEQ multiplex PCR; TCRdb's copy has only in-frame clones and lacks some. The sample has approximately 41,000 clones; around 91% are singletons. Material: CD4+ T cells from peripheral blood mononuclear cells, obtained in the second trimester of pregnancy. All receptors derive from a female donor in good health, enrolled as a control in a pregnancy study.

This sequence joins TRBV19 and TRBJ2-3; tentatively, D is TRBD1 (5 bases). Per the germline V gene, CDR1 is LNHDA and CDR2 is SQIVND (reference sequence). CDR3 length: 14 amino acids. The ends were cut back, 3 bases at V and 2 bases at J, with 9 bases in the middle. CDR3 amino acids: CASSMKGNTDTQYF. The CDR3 bases are TGTGCCAGTAGTATGAAGGGGAACACAGATACGCAGTATTTT.

The chain couples TRBV2 to TRBJ1-1, with 7 bases fitting TRBD1. Germline V CDR1 and CDR2: SNHLY, FYNNEI. The CDR3 has 12 residues. V lost 7 bases and J lost 5; bases outside the gene matches: 4. CDR3 in amino acids: CASNQQGTEAFF. As DNA, the CDR3 is TGTGCCAGCAACCAACAGGGGACTGAAGCTTTCTTT.

V is TRBV9 and J is TRBJ1-2; tentatively, D is TRBD1 (5 bases). Germline V gene sequence: CDR1 SGDLS, CDR2 YYNGEE. The CDR3 sequence is 15 residues long. The V end was cut by 1 base, the J end by 2 bases, with 12 bases between. This CDR3 is CASSVNPGNNYGYTF. CDR3 in DNA: TGTGCCAGCAGCGTAAACCCAGGGAACAACTATGGCTACACCTTC.

The chain has TRBV7-2 and TRBJ1-3, with a weak D call TRBD1 (5 bases). CDR3 length equals 17 residues. Trimming stripped 4 bases from V and 0 bases from J, with 16 bases between. The germline V gene has CDR1 SGHTA and CDR2 FQGNSA. The CDR3 region is CASSSIRQSNSGNTIYF. DNA for the CDR3: TGTGCCAGCAGCTCTATAAGACAGTCAAACTCTGGAAACACCATATATTTT. The full variable domain, completed using reference TRBV7-2 and TRBJ1-3, is GAGVSQSPSNKVTEKGKDVELRCDPISGHTALYWYRQSLGQGLEFLIYFQGNSAPDKSGLPSDRFSAERTGGSVSTLTIQRTQQEDSAVYLCASSSIRQSNSGNTIYFGEGSWLTVV.

The rearrangement links TRBV5-6 to TRBJ2-2; D gene ambiguous. Germline V gene data show CDR1 as SGHDT and CDR2 as YYEEEE. This CDR3 has 14 amino acids. The V end lost 1 base, the J end lost 6 bases, and 10 bases lay between the germline ends. The CDR3 nucleotides are TGTGCCAGCAGCTTGTTCCAAATTCCCGGGGAGCTGTTTTTT. Translating it yields CASSLFQIPGELFF.

This rearrangement joins TRBV20-1 to TRBJ2-3; perhaps TRBD2 as D (7 bases). V was shortened by 5 bases and J by 6 bases, with 9 bases between the two germline ends. This CDR3 has 11 amino acids. Germline CDR1 DFQATT, CDR2 SNEGSKA (reference sequence). Written as DNA, the CDR3 is TGCAGTGCTGGGGGGGCCGATACGCAGTATTTT. Translated, it gives CSAGGADTQYF.

V gene TRBV7-6 combines with J gene TRBJ2-7; the D is unclear. Trimming took 0 bases from V and 4 from J, leaving 10 bases between them. The CDR3 spans 14 residues. Germline V CDR1 and CDR2: SGHVS, FNYEAQ. The DNA for the CDR3 is TGTGCCAGCAGCTTAGCGGGCATACAGTACGAGCAGTACTTC. Its protein product is CASSLAGIQYEQYF.

This chain connects TRBV19 to TRBJ2-1, with a possible D match to TRBD1 (6 bases). The germline V gene encodes CDR1 LNHDA and CDR2 SQIVND (reference sequence). CDR3 length equals 17 residues. V was cut by 6 bases and J by 0 bases, with 18 bases left in between. CDR3: CASRPQGQWASYNEQFF. The CDR3 DNA follows: TGTGCCAGTAGACCACAAGGACAGTGGGCCTCCTACAATGAGCAGTTCTTC.

CDR3 residues: CASRGGAYQPQHF. The CDR3 nucleotides read TGTGCCAGTAGAGGGGGGGCCTATCAGCCCCAGCATTTT. V and J are TRBV19 and TRBJ1-5, with D possibly TRBD1 on 6 matching bases. Trimming cost V 6 bases and J 5 bases, with 11 bases left between them. This CDR3 has 13 amino acids. Germline CDR1 reads LNHDA; CDR2 reads SQIVND (reference sequence).

The DNA for the CDR3 is TGTGCCAGTAGTCGAAGAAGCCCGAATGAAAAACTGTTTTTT. The encoded protein is CASSRRSPNEKLFF. V is TRBV19 and J is TRBJ1-4; no clear D gene. Deletions cut 5 bases from V and 5 bases from J, with 12 bases between. Germline V lookup: CDR1 LNHDA, CDR2 SQIVND (reference sequence). This CDR3 contains 14 residues.

The table lists this clone with a few counts. CDR3 protein: CATGDRGQSTYNSPLHF. The CDR3 DNA reads as TGTGCCACCGGGGACAGGGGGCAGAGTACCTATAATTCACCCCTCCACTTT. The chain uses TRBV7-9 and TRBJ1-6, with TRBD1 identical over 12 bases. Germline CDR1 reads SEHNR; CDR2 reads FQNEAQ (reference sequence). This CDR3 has 17 residues. Losses at the gene ends were 10 bases for V and 2 bases for J; bases not matched to a gene: 9.

This chain links TRBV5-1 with TRBJ2-3, with TRBD2 matching over 7 bases. Unmatched junction bases numbered 12, after V lost 4 bases and J lost 1 base. The CDR3 is 17 residues long. Germline V gene sequence: CDR1 SGHRS, CDR2 YFSETQ. CDR3 nucleotide sequence: TGCGCCAGCAGCAGGATGGGGGAGGGTTCAGGCACAGATACGCAGTATTTT. Protein sequence: CASSRMGEGSGTDTQYF. Looking up the rest from reference TRBV5-1 and TRBJ2-3 gives the full variable domain: KAGVTQTPRYLIKTRGQQVTLSCSPISGHRSVSWYQQTPGQGLQFLFEYFSETQRNKGNFPGRFSGRQFSNSRSEMNVSTLELGDSALYLCASSRMGEGSGTDTQYFGPGTRLTVL.

The chain uses TRBV27 and TRBJ2-3, with 7 bases lining up with TRBD2. V trimming: 3 bases; J trimming: 0 bases; junction bases outside the gene matches: 3. The germline CDR1 and CDR2 sequences are MNHEY and SMNVEV (reference sequence). The CDR3 sequence is 15 residues long. The CDR3 spells CASSLGGESTDTQYF. The CDR3 DNA reads TGTGCCAGCAGTTTGGGAGGGGAAAGCACAGATACGCAGTATTTT.

The V gene is TRBV28, the J gene TRBJ1-2; 8 bases fit TRBD1. The ends lost 5 bases at V and 4 bases at J; junction bases unmatched: 9. The germline V gene has CDR1 MDHEN and CDR2 SYDVKM. There are 15 residues in the CDR3. The CDR3 sequence: CASSSTGGWGYGYTF. CDR3 coding DNA: TGTGCCAGCAGTAGTACAGGGGGATGGGGCTATGGCTACACCTTC.

This sequence joins TRBV18 and TRBJ1-1, with a weak D call TRBD1 (6 bases). The CDR3 totals 17 residues. The V end was cut by 3 bases, the J end by 2 bases, with 19 bases between. Germline CDR1 KGHSH, CDR2 LQKENI. The CDR3 sequence: CASSPVPFGTTNTEAFF. The CDR3 coding sequence is TGTGCCAGCTCACCGGTTCCGTTCGGGACAACTAACACTGAAGCTTTCTTT.

The J gene is TRBJ1-6, the V gene TRBV28; D is possibly TRBD1 (6 bases). The germline gives CDR1 MDHEN, CDR2 SYDVKM. Trimming cost V 8 bases and J 5 bases, with 13 bases left between them. The CDR3 sequence is 14 residues long. CDR3 loop: CASHRDTHNSPLHF. The CDR3, as DNA: TGTGCCAGCCACAGGGACACGCATAATTCACCCCTCCACTTT. Supplemented by reference TRBV28 and TRBJ1-6, the full variable domain reads DVKVTQSSRYLVKRTGEKVFLECVQDMDHENMFWYRQDPGLGLRLIYFSYDVKMKEKGDIPEGYSVSREKKERFSLILESASTNQTSMYLCASHRDTHNSPLHFGNGTRLTVT.

The chain couples TRBV30 to TRBJ1-5, with TRBD1 as a possible D gene (6 bases). CDR1 is GTSNPN and CDR2 is SVGIG in the germline V gene (reference sequence). V gave up 7 bases and J gave up 0 bases, with 13 bases separating them. The CDR3 is 14 amino acids. The CDR3 nucleotides read TGTGCCTTTACCGGGACAAATAGCAATCAGCCCCAGCATTTT. Translating gives CAFTGTNSNQPQHF.

The chain has TRBV4-2 and TRBJ2-5; 9 bases are shared with TRBD2. V lost 1 base, J lost 5 bases, and 8 bases stayed unmatched. Germline CDR1 LGHNA, CDR2 YNFKEQ. This CDR3 contains 16 residues. CDR3 in DNA: TGTGCCAGCAGCCAAGTCGGCGGGACTAGCAAGGAGACCCAGTACTTC. This codes for CASSQVGGTSKETQYF.

V gene TRBV5-1 combines with J gene TRBJ2-6; 9 positions match TRBD1. Trimming removed 4 bases from V and 4 bases from J; junction bases left unmatched: 12. The V gene's germline CDR1 is SGHRS and CDR2 YFSETQ. This CDR3 contains 18 residues. CDR3 protein: CASSTKTGGYTGANVLTF. CDR3 DNA: TGCGCCAGCAGCACCAAGACAGGGGGATATACGGGGGCCAACGTCCTGACTTTC.

This clone was recorded once. The chain joins TRBV7-3 to TRBJ2-6; D is unclear. The CDR3 length is 17 residues. V was cut by 3 bases and J by 0 bases, with 12 bases left in between. Germline loops: CDR1 SGHTA, CDR2 FQGTGA. CDR3 nucleotides: TGTGCCAGCAGCTTGGAGACTGAGAGCTCTGGGGCCAACGTCCTGACTTTC. It translates to CASSLETESSGANVLTF.

This chain links TRBV7-9 with TRBJ2-5; 13 positions agree with TRBD2. V shed 4 bases and J 5 bases; nucleotides not matched to a gene: 10. The CDR3 consists of 17 residues. Germline V gives CDR1 SEHNR, CDR2 FQNEAQ (reference sequence). Here the CDR3 reads CASSWGTSGIFRETQYF. In DNA form, the CDR3 reads TGTGCCAGCAGCTGGGGGACTAGCGGGATCTTCCGGGAGACCCAGTACTTC.

The rearrangement joins TRBV6-1 to TRBJ2-7, with TRBD1 matching over 7 bases. This CDR3 comprises 13 residues. Germline CDR1 reads MNHNS; CDR2 reads SASEGT. The V segment lost 8 bases and the J segment 4 bases; nucleotides outside the gene matches: 8. The DNA of the CDR3 is TGTGCCAGCGAGGGGGCAGGCCGTTACGAGCAGTACTTC. The encoded protein is CASEGAGRYEQYF.

The rearrangement joins TRBV7-9 to TRBJ2-7, with 7 bases identical to TRBD1. The CDR3 runs 15 residues. Germline V gene sequence: CDR1 SEHNR, CDR2 FQNEAQ (reference sequence). The ends lost 4 bases at V and 0 bases at J; junction bases unmatched: 6. The CDR3 DNA follows: TGTGCCAGCAGCTCAACGACAGGGAGCTCCTACGAGCAGTACTTC. Protein: CASSSTTGSSYEQYF.

The rearrangement uses TRBV6-5 and TRBJ2-7; TRBD2 might be the D (7 bases). V lost 5 bases to trimming and J lost 0 bases, with 14 bases between them. The CDR3 spans 15 residues. In germline, CDR1 is MNHEY, CDR2 SVGAGI. The CDR3: CASSTYGGPSYEQYF. In DNA, the CDR3 is TGTGCCAGCAGTACGTACGGGGGGCCCTCCTACGAGCAGTACTTC.

Comments on this clone: The junction does not match germline at one end; this may be a read error. The chain couples TRBV19 to TRBJ2-3; D possibly corresponds to TRBD2 (5 bases). This CDR3 is built from 11 residues. The germline CDR1 and CDR2 sequences are LNHDA and SQIVND (reference sequence). CDR3 residues: CASMRAGVVSF. In DNA, the CDR3 is TGTGCCAGTATGAGGGCCGGTGTTGTGTCTTTT.

The gene calls are TRBV4-2 and TRBJ1-3, with D unclear. The CDR3 covers 16 residues. The V and J ends lost 0 bases and 2 bases respectively, with 11 bases between them. Germline CDR1 and CDR2: LGHNA and YNFKEQ. The DNA of the CDR3 is TGTGCCAGCAGCCAAGACGTGGCCGGGGCTGGAAACACCATATATTTT. Its protein is CASSQDVAGAGNTIYF.

This sequence joins TRBV28 and TRBJ1-1; TRBD1 matches 9 bases. With V trimmed by 6 bases and J by 5 bases, 10 bases remained unmatched. CDR1 MDHEN and CDR2 SYDVKM come from the germline V gene. CDR3 length: 15 residues. The CDR3 sequence is CASSAPGQGRTEAFF. The CDR3 nucleotides are TGTGCCAGCAGCGCCCCCGGACAGGGGAGGACTGAAGCTTTCTTT.

This clone occurred once. The chain uses TRBV7-2 and TRBJ2-1; D unclear. CDR1 is SGHTA, CDR2 FQGNSA, per germline. V was clipped by 1 base and J by 2 bases, with 12 bases between them. This CDR3 is built from 16 residues. The CDR3 DNA reads TGTGCCAGCAGCTTAGAGGCAGGTCGGACCTACAATGAGCAGTTCTTC. As protein: CASSLEAGRTYNEQFF.

The chain is built from TRBV29-1 and TRBJ2-3; D perhaps matches TRBD1 (6 bases). Germline assignment: CDR1 SQVTM and CDR2 ANQGSEA. V gave up 5 bases and J gave up 2 bases, with 17 bases separating them. CDR3 length equals 15 residues. CDR3 sequence: CSVRRGQALTDTQYF. DNA for the CDR3: TGCAGCGTTCGACGGGGACAAGCTCTCACAGATACGCAGTATTTT.